The 30 T cell receptor beta chains presented below share a single source sample, sequenced in a study. TCRdb itself ran the 5' RACE reads through MiXCR, one entry per CDR3 protein. The table includes about 60,000 distinct CDR3 sequences, 30% detected once. The sample consisted of tumor-infiltrating naive CD4+ T cells sorted from the breast tumor. Specified subset: naive CD4+ T cells, CD4+CD45RA+CD25-. All receptors come from a female donor with breast cancer.

This clonotype was detected many times. The chain employs TRBV15 and TRBJ2-5; weak D call: TRBD1 (6 bases). In germline, CDR1 is LNHNV, CDR2 YYDKDF (reference sequence). The germline V and J ends were trimmed by 3 bases and 1 base, with 15 bases remaining between them. This CDR3 is 16 amino acids long. CDR3 residues: CATSSSRVRGQETQYF. CDR3 nucleotides: TGTGCCACCAGCAGTTCCCGGGTCAGGGGCCAAGAGACCCAGTACTTC.

This clonotype was counted a few times. This chain uses TRBV15 with TRBJ2-6; possibly TRBD2 for D (5 bases). Trimming took off 5 bases at V and 0 bases at J, with 17 bases between the two ends. In germline, CDR1 is LNHNV, CDR2 YYDKDF (reference sequence). CDR3 size: 18 residues. The CDR3 region has the DNA TGTGCCACCAGCGGTACACCGGGATTACTCTCTGGGGCCAACGTCCTGACTTTC. This gives the protein CATSGTPGLLSGANVLTF.

This clonotype was counted between two and nine times. The J gene is TRBJ1-2, the V gene TRBV2; unclear D gene. The CDR3 loop spans 13 amino acids. Germline V gives CDR1 SNHLY, CDR2 FYNNEI. Between the trimmed V and J ends, which lost 6 bases and 2 bases, there was a span of 10 bases. This CDR3 reads CASRDDGNYGYTF. In DNA, the CDR3 is TGTGCCAGCAGGGACGACGGAAACTATGGCTACACCTTC. Complete variable domain (other parts from reference TRBV2 and TRBJ1-2): EPEVTQTPSHQVTQMGQEVILRCVPISNHLYFYWYRQILGQKVEFLVSFYNNEISEKSEIFDDQFSVERPDGSNFTLKIRSTKLEDSAMYFCASRDDGNYGYTFGSGTRLTVV.

In this sample, this clonotype turned up a few times. One end of the junction varies from germline; a read error may be responsible. The CDR3 spells CASNLGQSSYEQYF. CDR3 DNA sequence: TGTGCCAGCAATTTAGGACAGAGCTCCTACGAGCAGTACTTC. The chain recombines TRBV28 with TRBJ2-7, with TRBD1 as a possible D gene (6 bases). CDR1 and CDR2 from the germline V gene are MDHEN and SYDVKM. The CDR3 totals 14 residues.

This chain joins TRBV5-1 and TRBJ2-7; TRBD2 matches at 7 bases. This CDR3 is built from 13 residues. Germline trimming cut 0 bases from V and 6 bases from J; bases unmatched to any gene: 3. Germline loops: CDR1 SGHRS, CDR2 YFSETQ. The CDR3 loop reads CASSLEAGTEQYF. The CDR3 bases are TGCGCCAGCAGCTTGGAAGCGGGAACCGAGCAGTACTTC.

V and J are TRBV5-4 and TRBJ2-3; 7 bases line up with TRBD2. Germline V lookup: CDR1 SGHNT, CDR2 YYREEE (reference sequence). With V trimmed by 4 bases and J by 0 bases, 14 bases remained unmatched. The CDR3 spans 18 residues. DNA of the CDR3: TGTGCCAGCAGCCCCCGAGGGTTGCTAGCGGCCAGCACAGATACGCAGTATTTT. Protein product: CASSPRGLLAASTDTQYF.

The chain carries TRBV6-6 and TRBJ2-7, with 9 bases lining up with TRBD2. This CDR3 has 17 amino acids. V shed 6 bases, J shed 2 bases, and the junction held 14 bases outside the gene matches. CDR1 and CDR2 (germline): MNHNY, SVGAGI (reference sequence). The CDR3, as DNA: TGTGCCAGCAGCCACCCCAAGCGGACTAGCGCTACCTACGAGCAGTACTTC. Protein product: CASSHPKRTSATYEQYF.

V and J are TRBV25-1 and TRBJ1-2, with a weak D call TRBD1 (5 bases). V lost 6 bases and J 5 bases, leaving 19 bases between the germline ends. CDR1 is MGHDK, CDR2 SYGVNS, per germline. The CDR3 has 15 amino acids. CDR3 DNA: TGTGCCAGCAGACCGAGAGGCAGGGAAGAGTATGGCTACACCTTC. Amino acid sequence: CASRPRGREEYGYTF.

This clonotype occurred once. A read error may produce the germline difference seen at one junction end. The rearrangement uses TRBV6-1 and TRBJ2-2; the match to TRBD2 covers 10 bases. The CDR3 sequence is 16 residues long. CDR1 MNHNS and CDR2 SASEGT come from the germline V gene. DNA for the CDR3: TGTGCCAGCAGTTACTTGGCTAGCGGGAGCCCCGGGGAGCTGTATTTT. Translated, it gives CASSYLASGSPGELYF.

This clonotype came up a few times. This chain connects TRBV7-9 to TRBJ1-2; no definite D call. The CDR3 totals 14 residues. The germline V gene has CDR1 SEHNR and CDR2 FQNEAQ (reference sequence). The V gene lost 2 bases and the J gene lost 2 bases, with 9 bases spanning the gap. This CDR3 reads CASSLRRLNYGYTF. The CDR3 region has the DNA TGTGCCAGCAGCTTAAGGCGACTCAACTATGGCTACACCTTC. The complete variable domain, with remaining parts taken from reference TRBV7-9 and TRBJ1-2, reads DTGVSQNPRHKITKRGQNVTFRCDPISEHNRLYWYRQTLGQGPEFLTYFQNEAQLEKSRLLSDRFSAERPKGSFSTLEIQRTEQGDSAMYLCASSLRRLNYGYTFGSGTRLTVV.

The V gene is TRBV7-9, the J gene TRBJ2-3; 8 bases agree with TRBD1. Germline-derived CDR1 and CDR2 are SEHNR and FQNEAQ (reference sequence). With V trimmed by 6 bases and J by 2 bases, 13 bases remained unmatched. This CDR3 is 17 amino acids long. In DNA form, the CDR3 reads TGTGCCAGCAGTCCTGCTAGGACAGGGCCTATCACAGATACGCAGTATTTT. This translates into CASSPARTGPITDTQYF.

This clonotype was seen a few times. This may come from a read error, since a much larger clone is one base off. The gene calls are TRBV7-8 and TRBJ1-5; D uncertain. Germline lookup yields CDR1 SGHVS and CDR2 FQNEAQ. This CDR3 spans 13 amino acids. The CDR3 loop reads CAGSLLVTQPQHF. The CDR3 bases are TGTGCCGGCAGCTTACTAGTCACTCAGCCCCAGCATTTT.

This clonotype was observed a handful of times. One end of the junction varies from germline; a read error may be responsible. This chain joins TRBV4-1 and TRBJ1-2; D is unclear. Germline assignment: CDR1 MGHRA and CDR2 YSYEKL. This CDR3 has 11 residues. The CDR3 region is CASSRDKGLLF. The CDR3 nucleotides read TGCGCCAGCAGCCGTGACAAGGGCTTGCTCTTC.

V and J are TRBV6-1 and TRBJ1-2, with a weak D call TRBD1 (6 bases). The CDR3 runs to 13 residues. Germline V gives CDR1 MNHNS, CDR2 SASEGT. Between the trimmed V and J ends, which lost 6 bases and 4 bases, there was a span of 12 bases. CDR3 nucleotide sequence: TGTGCCAGCAGCCGGGACACCGTCTATGGCTACACCTTC. Protein: CASSRDTVYGYTF.

This chain uses TRBV20-1 with TRBJ2-2; D gene uncertain. CDR3 length: 14 amino acids. The V end was cut by 0 bases, the J end by 7 bases, with 12 bases between. The germline CDR1 and CDR2 sequences are DFQATT and SNEGSKA (reference sequence). The CDR3 loop reads CSARDPARSGELFF. CDR3 sequence (DNA): TGCAGTGCTAGAGATCCGGCCAGGAGCGGGGAGCTGTTTTTT.

Details on this clonotype: A much more abundant neighbour one base away suggests this may be a read error. The CDR3 reads CASSSVSRNEQFF. The CDR3 DNA reads as TGTGCCAGCAGCTCTGTCAGTAGGAATGAGCAGTTCTTC. The V and J genes are TRBV7-9 and TRBJ2-1, with D uncertain. V dropped 4 bases and J dropped 7 bases, with 11 bases sitting between them. The CDR3 is made up of 13 amino acids. CDR1 is SEHNR, CDR2 FQNEAQ, per germline (reference sequence).

CDR3 nucleotide sequence: TGTGCCAGCCGGACAGGGACGAACACTGAAGCTTTCTTT. Protein sequence: CASRTGTNTEAFF. The rearrangement uses TRBV6-6 and TRBJ1-1; 8 bases align to TRBD1. Germline lookup yields CDR1 MNHNY and CDR2 SVGAGI (reference sequence). The CDR3 consists of 13 residues. V trimming: 8 bases; J trimming: 1 base; junction bases outside the gene matches: 3.

This clonotype is labeled medium-sized. The chain carries TRBV5-1 and TRBJ1-5; no clear D. Per germline, CDR1 SGHRS and CDR2 YFSETQ. CDR3 length equals 13 residues. Trimming shortened V by 1 base and J by 5 bases, and 7 bases separated the two germline ends. The CDR3 reads CASSLIPDQPQHF. For the CDR3, the DNA is TGCGCCAGCAGCTTGATCCCCGATCAGCCCCAGCATTTT.

Only a few counts were recorded for this clonotype. A read error may be the cause here, since a much bigger clone is one base away. This chain joins TRBV9 and TRBJ2-2; D unresolved. CDR1 and CDR2 (germline): SGDLS, YYNGEE. The CDR3 runs 15 residues. V lost 0 bases and J lost 3, with 9 bases in between. The CDR3, as DNA: TGTGCCAGCAGCGTAGACCAGAGGTACACCGGGGAGCTGTTTTTT. Translated: CASSVDQRYTGELFF. The complete variable domain, with remaining parts taken from reference TRBV9 and TRBJ2-2, reads DSGVTQTPKHLITATGQRVTLRCSPRSGDLSVYWYQQSLDQGLQFLIQYYNGEERAKGNILERFSAQQFPDLHSELNLSSLELGDSALYFCASSVDQRYTGELFFGEGSRLTVL.

This clonotype was detected only a few times. The chain uses TRBV2 and TRBJ2-1, with D hard to call. Trimming took off 3 bases at V and 5 bases at J, with 11 bases between the two ends. This CDR3 is 14 amino acids long. Germline loops: CDR1 SNHLY, CDR2 FYNNEI. The CDR3 reads CASSDDWPNNEQFF. DNA of the CDR3: TGTGCCAGCAGTGATGACTGGCCGAACAATGAGCAGTTCTTC.

This clonotype was counted at least ten times. The chain uses TRBV3-1 and TRBJ1-5, with 7 bases identical to TRBD1. The V gene's germline CDR1 is LGHDT and CDR2 YNNKEL (reference sequence). Trimming at V came to 0 bases and at J to 6 bases, leaving 8 bases not matched to a gene. The CDR3 is made up of 16 amino acids. Here the CDR3 reads CASSQDREGGGQPQHF. The CDR3 DNA reads TGTGCCAGCAGCCAAGATAGGGAAGGGGGCGGTCAGCCCCAGCATTTT.

As for this clonotype: One end of the junction is discordant with germline, which a read error may explain. The chain recombines TRBV3-1 with TRBJ2-3; perhaps TRBD1 as D (6 bases). CDR1 is LGHDT and CDR2 is YNNKEL in the germline V gene (reference sequence). The CDR3 runs to 16 residues. The CDR3 spells CACSRLAGAGTDTQYF. DNA of the CDR3: TGTGCCTGCAGCCGGCTCGCAGGGGCTGGTACAGATACGCAGTATTTT.

This rearrangement joins TRBV6-1 to TRBJ1-1; a weak D match, TRBD1 (6 bases). This CDR3 region has 17 residues. Deletions cut 3 bases from V and 3 bases from J, with 20 bases between. CDR1 is MNHNS and CDR2 is SASEGT in the germline V gene. The CDR3 DNA follows: TGTGCCAGCAGTGATCCGGGACATCGATCGGGCTACACTGAAGCTTTCTTT. It translates to CASSDPGHRSGYTEAFF.

Of note for this clonotype: One junction end does not reproduce the germline sequence, and a read error may be involved. This chain links TRBV4-2 with TRBJ1-1, with 7 bases aligning to TRBD1. The CDR3 totals 13 residues. Germline-derived CDR1 and CDR2 are LGHNA and YNFKEQ. The CDR3 coding sequence is TGTGCCAGCAGCCAAGTACAGGGGACTGAAGCTGTCTTT. Amino acid sequence: CASSQVQGTEAVF.

The chain couples TRBV7-3 to TRBJ2-2; D not resolved. This CDR3 has 14 amino acids. Trimming removed 9 bases from V and 5 bases from J, with 16 bases in between. Germline CDR1 is SGHTA and CDR2 is FQGTGA. The DNA of the CDR3 is TGTGCCAGTAAGACTGGCTCTGTGACCGGGGAGCTGTTTTTT. Its protein is CASKTGSVTGELFF.

The chain has TRBV7-2 and TRBJ2-3, with D tentatively TRBD2 (6 bases). With 5 bases removed from V and 0 bases from J, the gap between germline ends came to 12 bases. Germline CDR1 reads SGHTA; CDR2 reads FQGNSA. This CDR3 has 15 amino acids. The CDR3 DNA is TGTGCCAGCAGCCGGCTAGCGCTTAGCACAGATACGCAGTATTTT. It translates to CASSRLALSTDTQYF.

At least ten counts were recorded for this clonotype. The rearrangement joins TRBV12-3 or TRBV12-4 to TRBJ2-2; D is unclear. Trimming pared 5 bases from V and 6 bases from J, leaving 10 bases between. This CDR3 contains 13 residues. This CDR3 reads CASSPLGAGELFF. In DNA, the CDR3 is TGTGCCAGCAGTCCCCTTGGGGCCGGGGAGCTGTTTTTT.

V gene TRBV6-2 or TRBV6-3 combines with J gene TRBJ2-3; no firm D call. CDR1 and CDR2 from the germline V gene are MNHEY and SVGEGT. This CDR3 is 15 amino acids long. Trimming removed 4 bases at V and 2 bases at J, with 13 bases between. The CDR3 nucleotides read TGTGCCAGCAGTTCCAGGCCACCGCACACAGATACGCAGTATTTT. This gives the protein CASSSRPPHTDTQYF.

In this sample, this clonotype turned up a few times. The chain carries TRBV15 and TRBJ2-1; D uncertain. The V and J ends lost 1 base and 10 bases respectively, with 5 bases between them. This CDR3 comprises 11 residues. Germline-derived CDR1 and CDR2 are LNHNV and YYDKDF (reference sequence). The CDR3 nucleotides are TGTGCCACCAGCAGAGGACGGGAGCAGTTCTTC. It encodes CATSRGREQFF. Based on the CDR3 plus reference TRBV15 and TRBJ2-1, the full variable domain is DAMVIQNPRYQVTQFGKPVTLSCSQTLNHNVMYWYQQKSSQAPKLLFHYYDKDFNNEADTPDNFQSRRPNTSFCFLDIRSPGLGDTAMYLCATSRGREQFFGPGTRLTVL.

The J gene is TRBJ2-1, the V gene TRBV5-1; D is perhaps TRBD2 (7 bases). This CDR3 comprises 15 residues. The germline V and J ends were trimmed by 0 bases and 5 bases, with 12 bases remaining between them. Germline loops: CDR1 SGHRS, CDR2 YFSETQ. The CDR3, as DNA: TGCGCCAGCAGCTTGGGGGGGCTAGCGGACAATGAGCAGTTCTTC. It translates to CASSLGGLADNEQFF.